This passage covers 14 T cell receptor beta chains from one sample sequenced in a study of regulatory T cells in long-lasting Graves disease. Regarding time point: newly diagnosed GD, antithyroid drugs for less than 3 months. Researchers made the TCR library from RNA that was extracted from PBMCs. According to the study, TCR beta libraries were built with iRepertoire HTBI primers and CDR3-region Arm-PCR. TCRdb redid the calling of the multiplex PCR reads with MiXCR, one entry per CDR3 protein. The sample lists about 320,000 distinct CDR3 sequences; 18% were seen once. The sample in question was peripheral blood mononuclear cells (PBMCs), obtained at new diagnosis, from a patient treated with antithyroid drugs. These receptors originate from a female donor with Graves disease.

The CDR3 region is CASSQETFYEQYF. For the CDR3, the DNA is TGTGCCAGCAGCCAAGAAACTTTCTACGAGCAGTACTTC. The gene calls are TRBV3-1 and TRBJ2-7, with no clear D. The length of the CDR3 is 13 residues. V was trimmed by 0 bases and J by 3 bases, leaving 6 bases between them. CDR1 is LGHDT, CDR2 YNNKEL, per germline (reference sequence).

This clonotype was found a few times. The chain carries TRBV28 and TRBJ2-2, with unresolved D. Germline V gene lookup returns CDR1 MDHEN and CDR2 SYDVKM. This CDR3 is 14 amino acids long. The V and J ends lost 1 base and 5 bases respectively, with 8 bases between them. CDR3 residues: CASSLYLQTGELFF. The CDR3 DNA sequence: TGTGCCAGCAGTTTATACTTACAGACCGGGGAGCTGTTTTTT.

V is TRBV24-1 and J is TRBJ2-6, with D possibly being TRBD1 (6 bases). Per germline, CDR1 KGHDR and CDR2 SFDVKD. The CDR3 has 17 residues. The germline V and J ends were trimmed by 2 bases and 0 bases, with 10 bases remaining between them. The CDR3 DNA follows: TGTGCCACCAGTGATTCGACAGGTTACTCTGGGGCCAACGTCCTGACTTTC. This translates into CATSDSTGYSGANVLTF.

This clonotype was recorded at least ten times. The chain is built from TRBV10-1 and TRBJ2-3; D remains unclear. CDR1 WNHNN and CDR2 SYGVQD come from the germline V gene (reference sequence). The V gene lost 3 bases and the J gene lost 0 bases, with 10 bases spanning the gap. CDR3 length: 15 residues. The CDR3 protein is CASSERRASTDTQYF. CDR3 coding DNA: TGCGCCAGCAGTGAACGACGTGCTAGCACAGATACGCAGTATTTT.

This clonotype was detected ten times or more. The chain employs TRBV6-2 or TRBV6-3 and TRBJ2-3, with D perhaps matching TRBD1 (5 bases). The V end was cut by 4 bases, the J end by 7 bases, with 12 bases between. Germline values: CDR1 MNHEY, CDR2 SVGEGT. The CDR3 is 13 residues long. CDR3 sequence (DNA): TGTGCCAGCAGTTTAGGGGCGCAGTATACGCAGTATTTT. Its translation: CASSLGAQYTQYF.

The J gene is TRBJ2-2, the V gene TRBV5-6, with TRBD2 matching 9 bases. The CDR3 contains 16 residues. Losses at the gene ends were 3 bases for V and 1 base for J; bases not matched to a gene: 4. Germline CDR1 reads SGHDT; CDR2 reads YYEEEE. The CDR3 sequence is CASSYGTSLNTGELFF. The CDR3 region has the DNA TGTGCCAGCAGCTATGGGACTAGCTTGAACACCGGGGAGCTGTTTTTT.

This chain links TRBV28 with TRBJ2-2; TRBD2 agrees at 11 bases. CDR1 MDHEN and CDR2 SYDVKM come from the germline V gene. Germline trimming cut 3 bases from V and 7 bases from J; bases unmatched to any gene: 13. This CDR3 spans 18 amino acids. Written as DNA, the CDR3 is TGTGCCAGCAGTTTTCCGGGACAGGGACTAGCGGAAGTCGGGGAGCTGTTTTTT. Amino acid sequence: CASSFPGQGLAEVGELFF.

The genes are TRBV9 and TRBJ2-2, with a tentative D call TRBD2 (6 bases). The CDR3 length is 16 residues. V gave up 4 bases and J gave up 7 bases, with 20 bases separating them. Germline lookup yields CDR1 SGDLS and CDR2 YYNGEE. The CDR3 DNA reads as TGTGCCAGCAGCCATGACGCCAGGGACTCTGGCGGGGAGCTGTTTTTT. It specifies CASSHDARDSGGELFF.

This clonotype was recorded many times. The chain recombines TRBV19 with TRBJ2-1; D is ambiguous. The CDR3 is made up of 16 amino acids. Trimming cost V 4 bases and J 1 base, with 14 bases left between them. Germline assignment: CDR1 LNHDA and CDR2 SQIVND (reference sequence). CDR3 region: CASSSPLGLSYNEQFF. The DNA of the CDR3 is TGTGCCAGTAGTAGCCCCTTAGGGTTATCCTACAATGAGCAGTTCTTC. Together with reference TRBV19 and TRBJ2-1, the CDR3 gives the full variable domain: DGGITQSPKYLFRKEGQNVTLSCEQNLNHDAMYWYRQDPGQGLRLIYYSQIVNDFQKGDIAEGYSVSREKKESFPLTVTSAQKNPTAFYLCASSSPLGLSYNEQFFGPGTRLTVL.

This clonotype came up a few times. The gene calls are TRBV6-2 or TRBV6-3 and TRBJ2-5; D remains ambiguous. Per the germline V gene, CDR1 is MNHEY and CDR2 is SVGEGT. The CDR3 sequence is 14 residues long. The V end lost 6 bases, the J end lost 7 bases, and 18 bases lay between the germline ends. CDR3 DNA: TGTGCCAGCAGCCCCCTGGTGGCCCTTGGGACCCAGTACTTC. Its translation: CASSPLVALGTQYF.

In its sample, this clonotype was seen many times. The rearrangement joins TRBV7-2 to TRBJ2-7; D is possibly TRBD2 (7 bases). Trimming took 5 bases from V and 0 from J, leaving 14 bases between them. The CDR3 length is 15 residues. Germline CDR1 is SGHTA and CDR2 is FQGNSA. CDR3 nucleotide sequence: TGTGCCAGCAGCAGGGGGGGGGTTGGCTCCTACGAGCAGTACTTC. Protein: CASSRGGVGSYEQYF.

The J gene is TRBJ2-3, the V gene TRBV12-3 or TRBV12-4; D remains unclear. The closer fit of TRBJ2-1 to the DNA end suggests the J call may be wrong. CDR3 length: 12 residues. The CDR3 spells CASSYPSSEQFF. For the CDR3, the DNA is TGTGCCAGCAGCTACCCCTCAAGTGAGCAGTTCTTC.

The chain has TRBV20-1 and TRBJ2-7; 7 bases align to TRBD1. The CDR3 extends over 13 amino acids. V lost 6 bases to trimming and J lost 4 bases; unmatched junction nucleotides: 9. Germline V gives CDR1 DFQATT, CDR2 SNEGSKA (reference sequence). Here the CDR3 reads CSAPRARGYEQYF. The CDR3, as DNA: TGCAGTGCCCCCAGGGCCAGGGGGTACGAGCAGTACTTC.

In this sample, this clonotype turned up many times. The J gene is TRBJ1-6, the V gene TRBV2; perhaps TRBD1 as D (5 bases). CDR1 and CDR2 from the germline V gene are SNHLY and FYNNEI. V lost 8 bases to trimming and J lost 7 bases, with 18 bases between them. CDR3 size: 15 residues. The CDR3 sequence: CASLLVGTGNSPLHF. As DNA, the CDR3 is TGTGCCAGCCTGTTGGTCGGGACGGGGAATTCACCCCTCCACTTT.